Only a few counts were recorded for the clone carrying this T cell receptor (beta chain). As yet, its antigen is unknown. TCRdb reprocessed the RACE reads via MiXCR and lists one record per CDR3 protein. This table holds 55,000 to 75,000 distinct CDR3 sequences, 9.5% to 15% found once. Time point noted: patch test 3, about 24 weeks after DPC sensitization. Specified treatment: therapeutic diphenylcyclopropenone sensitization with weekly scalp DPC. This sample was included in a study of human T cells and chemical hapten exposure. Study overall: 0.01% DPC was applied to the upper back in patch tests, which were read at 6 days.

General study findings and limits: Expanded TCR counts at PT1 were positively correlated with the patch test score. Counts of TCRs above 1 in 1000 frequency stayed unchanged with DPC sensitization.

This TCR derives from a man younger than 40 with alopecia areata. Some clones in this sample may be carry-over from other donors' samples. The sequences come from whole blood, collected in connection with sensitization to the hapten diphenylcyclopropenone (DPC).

The CDR3 DNA sequence: TGTGCCAGCAGGGACGGAGAGCAGTTCTTC. Translation gives CASRDGEQFF. V usage is TRBV6-6 and J usage is TRBJ2-1, with unresolved D. This CDR3 is built from 10 residues. Germline V CDR1 and CDR2: MNHNY, SVGAGI (reference sequence). Trimming removed 6 bases from V and 10 bases from J, with 7 bases in between.